This T cell receptor beta chain was found in a study of blood T cell repertoires in COVID-19. Participants came from fewer than 25 US areas, aged roughly 18 to 95 years. Participant-reported clinical history was the basis for cohort assignment. Germline V lookup: CDR1 MGHRA, CDR2 YSYEKL. This CDR3 spans 15 amino acids. V lost 1 base to trimming and J lost 0 bases, with 10 bases between them. In the study's own analysis: Estimates of nucleated cell counts were drawn from the amplification of reference gene primers. TCRdb's copy holds only in-frame clones and misses some; the assay was immunoSEQ multiplex PCR. V and J calls and clone size are those listed in that table; D and trimming were worked out from the DNA. The sample includes about 500,000 clones, about nine tenths of them seen just once.

The material sequenced was PBMCs or T cells enriched from blood (not recorded which). The TCR was taken from a woman between 18 and 29 years old who had recovered from COVID-19. This chain links TRBV4-1 with TRBJ2-7; D remains unclear. CDR3: CASSQGGTDSYEQYF. CDR3 DNA: TGCGCCAGCAGCCAAGGAGGCACCGACTCCTACGAGCAGTACTTC.